This T cell receptor beta chain was profiled in a study of blood T cell repertoires in COVID-19. Looked up from germline, CDR1 is MNHNY and CDR2 is SVGAGI (reference sequence). This CDR3 is built from 13 residues. Trimming left V 6 bases short and J 7 bases short, with 12 bases between. TCRdb's copy holds only in-frame clones and misses some; the assay was immunoSEQ multiplex PCR. This sample has more than 300,000 clones, with less than 90% found just once. The clonotype originates from a woman aged 45-60 years who had recovered from COVID-19. The J gene is TRBJ1-4, the V gene TRBV6-6; unclear D gene. The sequencing input was PBMCs or T cells enriched from blood (not recorded which). The DNA for the CDR3 is TGTGCCAGCAGATACCTCTGGGCTGAAAAACTGTTTTTT. This codes for CASRYLWAEKLFF.